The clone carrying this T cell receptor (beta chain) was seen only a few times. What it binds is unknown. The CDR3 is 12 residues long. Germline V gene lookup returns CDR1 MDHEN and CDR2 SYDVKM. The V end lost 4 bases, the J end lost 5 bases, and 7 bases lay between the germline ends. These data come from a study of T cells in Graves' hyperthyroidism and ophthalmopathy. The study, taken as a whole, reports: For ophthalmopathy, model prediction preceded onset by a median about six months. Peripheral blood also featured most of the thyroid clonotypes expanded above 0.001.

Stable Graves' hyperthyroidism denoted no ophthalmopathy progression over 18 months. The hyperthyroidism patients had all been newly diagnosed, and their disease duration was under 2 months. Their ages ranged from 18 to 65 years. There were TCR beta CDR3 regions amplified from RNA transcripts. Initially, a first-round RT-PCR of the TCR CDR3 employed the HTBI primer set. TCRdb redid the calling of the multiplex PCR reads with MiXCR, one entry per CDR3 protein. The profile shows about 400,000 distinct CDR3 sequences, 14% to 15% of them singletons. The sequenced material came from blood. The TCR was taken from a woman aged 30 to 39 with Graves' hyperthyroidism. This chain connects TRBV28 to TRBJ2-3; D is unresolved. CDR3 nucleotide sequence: TGTGCCAGCAGTTCGGCGAGAGATACGCAGTATTTT. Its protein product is CASSSARDTQYF.